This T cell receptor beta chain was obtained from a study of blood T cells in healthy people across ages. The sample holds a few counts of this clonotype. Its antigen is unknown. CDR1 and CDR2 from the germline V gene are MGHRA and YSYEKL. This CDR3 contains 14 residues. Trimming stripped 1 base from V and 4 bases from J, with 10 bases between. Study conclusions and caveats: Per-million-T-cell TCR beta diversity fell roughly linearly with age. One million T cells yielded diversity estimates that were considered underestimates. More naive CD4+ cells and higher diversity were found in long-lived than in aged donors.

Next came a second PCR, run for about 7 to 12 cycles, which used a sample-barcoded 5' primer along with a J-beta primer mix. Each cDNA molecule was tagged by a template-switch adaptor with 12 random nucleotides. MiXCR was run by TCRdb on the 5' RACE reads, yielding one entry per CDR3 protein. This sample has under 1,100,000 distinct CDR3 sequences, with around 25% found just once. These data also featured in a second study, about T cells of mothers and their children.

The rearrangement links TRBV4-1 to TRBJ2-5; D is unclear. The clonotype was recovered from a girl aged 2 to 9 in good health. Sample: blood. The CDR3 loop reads CASSQVAILETQYF. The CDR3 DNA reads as TGCGCCAGCAGCCAAGTCGCTATTCTAGAGACCCAGTACTTC.